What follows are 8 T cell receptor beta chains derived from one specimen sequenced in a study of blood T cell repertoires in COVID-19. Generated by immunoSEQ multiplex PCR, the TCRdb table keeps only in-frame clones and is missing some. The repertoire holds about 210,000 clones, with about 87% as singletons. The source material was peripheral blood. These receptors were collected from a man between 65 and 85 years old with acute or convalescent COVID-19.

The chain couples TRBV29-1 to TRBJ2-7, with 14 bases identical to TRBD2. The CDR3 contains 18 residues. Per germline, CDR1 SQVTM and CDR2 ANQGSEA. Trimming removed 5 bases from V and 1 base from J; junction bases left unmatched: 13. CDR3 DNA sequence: TGCAGCGTTCTCGCGACTAGCGGGAGGGCATTCGTTTCCTACGAGCAGTACTTC. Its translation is CSVLATSGRAFVSYEQYF.

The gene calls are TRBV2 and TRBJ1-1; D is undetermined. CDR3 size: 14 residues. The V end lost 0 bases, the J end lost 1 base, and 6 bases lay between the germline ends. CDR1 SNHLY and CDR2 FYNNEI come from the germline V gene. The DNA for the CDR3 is TGTGCCAGCAGTGAAGCCATTCCGAACACTGAAGCTTTCTTT. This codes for CASSEAIPNTEAFF.

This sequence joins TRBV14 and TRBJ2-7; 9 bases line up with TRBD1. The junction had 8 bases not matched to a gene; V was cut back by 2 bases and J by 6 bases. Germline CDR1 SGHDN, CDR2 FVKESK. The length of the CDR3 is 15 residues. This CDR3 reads CASSQWTGQGVEQYF. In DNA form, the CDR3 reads TGTGCCAGCAGCCAATGGACGGGACAGGGCGTCGAGCAGTACTTC.

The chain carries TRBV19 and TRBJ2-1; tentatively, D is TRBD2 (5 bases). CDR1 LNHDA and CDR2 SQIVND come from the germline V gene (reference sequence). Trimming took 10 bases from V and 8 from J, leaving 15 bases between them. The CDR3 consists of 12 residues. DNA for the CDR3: TGTGCCACCAGGACTCTCGGGTATGAGCAGTTCTTC. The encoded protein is CATRTLGYEQFF. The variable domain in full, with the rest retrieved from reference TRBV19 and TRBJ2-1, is DGGITQSPKYLFRKEGQNVTLSCEQNLNHDAMYWYRQDPGQGLRLIYYSQIVNDFQKGDIAEGYSVSREKKESFPLTVTSAQKNPTAFYLCATRTLGYEQFFGPGTRLTVL.

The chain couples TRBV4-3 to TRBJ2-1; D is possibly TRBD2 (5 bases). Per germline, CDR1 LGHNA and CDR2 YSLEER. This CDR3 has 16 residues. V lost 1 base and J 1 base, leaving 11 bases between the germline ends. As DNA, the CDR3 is TGCGCCAGCAGCCAAGCCGAACCGGGATCCTACAATGAGCAGTTCTTC. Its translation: CASSQAEPGSYNEQFF.

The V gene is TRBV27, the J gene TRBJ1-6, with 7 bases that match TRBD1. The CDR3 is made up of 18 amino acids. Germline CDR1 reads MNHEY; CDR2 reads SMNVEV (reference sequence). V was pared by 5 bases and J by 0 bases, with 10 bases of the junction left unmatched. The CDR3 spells CASSADRVGNSYNSPLHF. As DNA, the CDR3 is TGTGCCAGCAGTGCCGACAGGGTCGGAAACTCCTATAATTCACCCCTCCACTTT.

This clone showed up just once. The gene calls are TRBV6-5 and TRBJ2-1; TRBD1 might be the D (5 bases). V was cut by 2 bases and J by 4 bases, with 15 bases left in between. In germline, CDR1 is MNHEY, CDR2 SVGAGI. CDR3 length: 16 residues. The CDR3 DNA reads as TGTGCCAGCAGTTACAATCCCGGATCAGGGTACAATGAGCAGTTCTTC. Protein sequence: CASSYNPGSGYNEQFF.

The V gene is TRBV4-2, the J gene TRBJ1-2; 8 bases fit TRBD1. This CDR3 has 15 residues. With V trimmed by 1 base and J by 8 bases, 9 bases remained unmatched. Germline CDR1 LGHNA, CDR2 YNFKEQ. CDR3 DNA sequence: TGTGCCAGCAGCCAAGTGGGACAGGACCTTGGCGGCTACACCTTC. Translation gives CASSQVGQDLGGYTF.